This is a list of T cell receptor beta chains from one sample in a study of CD8 T cells in Susac syndrome. TCRdb reprocessed the immunoSEQ multiplex PCR reads with MiXCR, giving one entry per CDR3 protein. Of some 240,000 distinct CDR3 sequences listed, 90% to 97% were seen once; the top ten hold about 0.094%. The sample comprised CD4+ T cells from PBMCs. All receptors derive from a human donor with Susac syndrome. CDR3s include the opening cysteine and the closing phenylalanine or tryptophan. D genes are given only for firm matches. Clone size is not always given. Where it is, it says once, few, many or a class for expanded clones.

D: -
size: -
V: TRBV13
J: TRBJ1-5
DNA: TGTGCCAGCAGCTTAGGGGCGAGGAAGGGAGATAGCAATCAGCCCCAGCATTTT
CDR3: CASSLGARKGDSNQPQHF

D: TRBD2
size: -
V: TRBV4-1
J: TRBJ2-3
DNA: TGCGCCAGCAGCCAAGAGTTAGCGGGAGGAGATACGCAGTATTTT
CDR3: CASSQELAGGDTQYF

D: -
size: -
V: TRBV20-1
J: TRBJ2-5
DNA: TGCAGTGCTAATGTCCCAGTCCAAGAGACCCAGTACTTC
CDR3: CSANVPVQETQYF

D: TRBD1
size: -
V: TRBV6-1
J: TRBJ2-1
DNA: TGTGCCAGCAGTGAAGCGCAGGGACAGGCCGTGGGTGAGCAGTTCTTC
CDR3: CASSEAQGQAVGEQFF

D: -
size: -
V: TRBV7-9
J: TRBJ1-2
DNA: TGTGCCAGCAGCCAAACAGGACGGACGAACTATGGCTACACCTTC
CDR3: CASSQTGRTNYGYTF

D: TRBD1
size: -
V: TRBV30
J: TRBJ1-5
DNA: TGTGCCTGGAGCACCTTGACAGGGGGACAGCCCCAGCATTTT
CDR3: CAWSTLTGGQPQHF

D: TRBD1
size: -
V: TRBV20-1
J: TRBJ2-7
DNA: TGCAGTGCCGGGACAGGGAACTACGAGCAGTACTTC
CDR3: CSAGTGNYEQYF

D: -
size: -
V: TRBV12-3/TRBV12-4
J: TRBJ2-5
DNA: TGTGCCAGCAGTTTAGTACGGAGCCAAGAGACCCAGTACTTC
CDR3: CASSLVRSQETQYF

D: -
size: few
V: TRBV25-1
J: TRBJ2-7
DNA: TGTGCCAGCAGTCGTCAGGGACTCTACGAGCAGTACTTC
CDR3: CASSRQGLYEQYF

D: -
size: -
V: TRBV12-3/TRBV12-4
J: TRBJ1-1
DNA: TGTGCCAGCAGAAATAGGGCCCATGAAGCTTTCTTT
CDR3: CASRNRAHEAFF

D: -
size: -
V: TRBV29-1
J: TRBJ2-3
DNA: TGCAGCGTTGAACACCTGAGCCCACCGGCAGATACGCAGTATTTT
CDR3: CSVEHLSPPADTQYF

D: -
size: once
V: TRBV20-1
J: TRBJ1-3
DNA: TGCAGTGCTCACGGACGAAGCTCTGGAAACACCATATATTTT
CDR3: CSAHGRSSGNTIYF

D: -
size: -
V: TRBV15
J: TRBJ1-5
DNA: TGTGCCACCAGCAGAGATCCGGGGGGTGATCAGCCCCAGCATTTT
CDR3: CATSRDPGGDQPQHF

D: -
size: -
V: TRBV25-1
J: TRBJ1-5
DNA: TGTGCCAGCAGTGAACGTAGCAATCAGCCCCAGCATTTT
CDR3: CASSERSNQPQHF

D: -
size: -
V: TRBV5-1
J: TRBJ2-7
DNA: TGCGCCAGCAGCTCAACAGGGCTCGAGCAGTACTTC
CDR3: CASSSTGLEQYF

D: TRBD1
size: -
V: TRBV29-1
J: TRBJ2-3
DNA: TGCAGCGTTGAAGATCGGGACAGGGTGGGCTGGTATTTT
CDR3: CSVEDRDRVGWYF

D: -
size: -
V: TRBV18
J: TRBJ1-4
DNA: TGTGCCAGCTCACCCAACGGAGAAAAACTGTTTTTT
CDR3: CASSPNGEKLFF

D: -
size: -
V: TRBV20-1
J: TRBJ2-7
DNA: TGCAGTGCTGCGACCGACACCTACGAGCAGTACTTC
CDR3: CSAATDTYEQYF

D: -
size: -
V: TRBV3-1
J: TRBJ2-3
DNA: TGTGCCAGCAGCCCCGTTGGGTACGCTGGCACAGATACGCAGTATTTT
CDR3: CASSPVGYAGTDTQYF

D: TRBD2
size: -
V: TRBV9
J: TRBJ2-2
DNA: TGTGCCAGTACACCGGGGGGGAACACCGGGGAGCTGTTTTTT
CDR3: CASTPGGNTGELFF

D: -
size: -
V: TRBV4-1
J: TRBJ2-7
DNA: TGCGCCAGCAGCCAAGACCCTACAGAACCCTACGAGCAGTACTTC
CDR3: CASSQDPTEPYEQYF

D: -
size: -
V: TRBV20-1
J: TRBJ2-5
DNA: TGCAGTGCTAGAACGACCAGTTCAAAAGATGACCAGTACTTC
CDR3: CSARTTSSKDDQYF

D: -
size: -
V: TRBV20-1
J: TRBJ2-1
DNA: TGCAGTGCTAGTCCCTCGGGGGGCTGGAATGAGCAGTTCTTC
CDR3: CSASPSGGWNEQFF

D: TRBD2
size: -
V: TRBV9
J: TRBJ2-7
DNA: TGTGCCAGCAGCGAACTAGCGAAAACCTACGAGCAGTACTTC
CDR3: CASSELAKTYEQYF

D: TRBD1
size: -
V: TRBV28
J: TRBJ1-3
DNA: TGTGCCAGCATACAGGGGGCTGATGGAAACACCATATATTTT
CDR3: CASIQGADGNTIYF

D: TRBD2
size: -
V: TRBV3-1
J: TRBJ2-5
DNA: TGTGCCAGCAGCCAAGGGGTTTGGGTAGCGGGAGAGTCGGAGACCCAGTACTTC
CDR3: CASSQGVWVAGESETQYF

D: TRBD2
size: -
V: TRBV20-1
J: TRBJ2-5
DNA: TGCAGTGCTAACGGGAGGGCGGCCCAAGAGACCCAGTACTTC
CDR3: CSANGRAAQETQYF

D: TRBD1
size: once
V: TRBV19
J: TRBJ1-5
DNA: TGTGCCAGTAGGCGGACAGGGTATAGCAATCAGCCCCAGCATTTT
CDR3: CASRRTGYSNQPQHF

D: -
size: -
V: TRBV20-1
J: TRBJ1-1
DNA: TGCAGTGCTCCTCATATAGGGAACACTGAAGCTTTCTTT
CDR3: CSAPHIGNTEAFF

D: -
size: -
V: TRBV27
J: TRBJ2-1
DNA: TGTGCCAGCAGCAATCCCGACTACCACTCCTACAATGAGCAGTTCTTC
CDR3: CASSNPDYHSYNEQFF

D: -
size: -
V: TRBV7-3
J: TRBJ2-5
DNA: TGTGCCAGCAGCTTTGGTCCCCTCCAAGGGGTCGACCAGTACTTC
CDR3: CASSFGPLQGVDQYF

D: TRBD2
size: -
V: TRBV11-3
J: TRBJ2-7
DNA: TGTGCCAGCAGCTTCTGGTGGACTAGCGGGAATTTGGCGTACGAGCAGTACTTC
CDR3: CASSFWWTSGNLAYEQYF

D: -
size: -
V: TRBV6-5
J: TRBJ2-3
DNA: TGTGCCAGCAGGGATCGGACGCAGTATTTT
CDR3: CASRDRTQYF

D: -
size: -
V: TRBV7-9
J: TRBJ2-7
DNA: TGTGCCAGCAGCTTAGGCGGCCTGGGCTCCTACGAGCAGTACTTC
CDR3: CASSLGGLGSYEQYF

D: -
size: -
V: TRBV29-1
J: TRBJ2-3
DNA: TGCAGCGTTGAAATCCCCCCAGATACGCAGTATTTT
CDR3: CSVEIPPDTQYF

D: TRBD1
size: -
V: TRBV18
J: TRBJ2-2
DNA: TGTGCCAGCTCACCAAACAGGGGCGACACCGGGGAGCTGTTTTTT
CDR3: CASSPNRGDTGELFF

D: -
size: -
V: TRBV5-1
J: TRBJ1-2
DNA: TGCGCCAGCAGACCCGACAGTAACTATGGCTACACCTTC
CDR3: CASRPDSNYGYTF

D: TRBD1
size: -
V: TRBV5-1
J: TRBJ1-2
DNA: TGCGCCAGCAGCTTGGACGGGACAGCCTATGGCTACACCTTC
CDR3: CASSLDGTAYGYTF

D: TRBD2
size: -
V: TRBV20-1
J: TRBJ2-1
DNA: TGCAGTGCTAGAGATCCGCTAGCGGGAGGGGGTGAGCAGTTCTTC
CDR3: CSARDPLAGGGEQFF

D: -
size: -
V: TRBV24-1
J: TRBJ2-2
DNA: TGTGCCACCAGTGGGTCAGCTAACACCGGGGAGCTGTTTTTT
CDR3: CATSGSANTGELFF